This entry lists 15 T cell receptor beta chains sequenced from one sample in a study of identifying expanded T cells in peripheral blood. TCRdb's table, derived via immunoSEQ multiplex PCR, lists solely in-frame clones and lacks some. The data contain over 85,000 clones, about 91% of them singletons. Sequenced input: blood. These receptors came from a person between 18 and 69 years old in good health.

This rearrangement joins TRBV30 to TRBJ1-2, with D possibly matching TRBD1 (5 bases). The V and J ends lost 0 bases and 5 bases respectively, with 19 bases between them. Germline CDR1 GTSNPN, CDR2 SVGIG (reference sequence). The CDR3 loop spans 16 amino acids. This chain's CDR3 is CAWSVVPATQGYGYTF. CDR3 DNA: TGTGCCTGGAGTGTAGTTCCGGCGACCCAGGGATATGGCTACACCTTC.

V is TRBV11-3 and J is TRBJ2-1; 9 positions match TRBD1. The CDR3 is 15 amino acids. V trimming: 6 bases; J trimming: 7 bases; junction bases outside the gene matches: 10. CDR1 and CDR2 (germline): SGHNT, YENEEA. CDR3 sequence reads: CASSAGTGLPNEQFF. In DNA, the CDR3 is TGTGCCAGCAGTGCCGGGACAGGGCTACCGAATGAGCAGTTCTTC.

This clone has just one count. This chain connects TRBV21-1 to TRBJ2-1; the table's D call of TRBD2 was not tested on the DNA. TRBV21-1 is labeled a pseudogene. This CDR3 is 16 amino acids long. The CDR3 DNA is TGTGCCAGCAGCAAAACCGGGACTAGCGAGTACAATGAGCAGTTCTTC. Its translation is CASSKTGTSEYNEQFF.

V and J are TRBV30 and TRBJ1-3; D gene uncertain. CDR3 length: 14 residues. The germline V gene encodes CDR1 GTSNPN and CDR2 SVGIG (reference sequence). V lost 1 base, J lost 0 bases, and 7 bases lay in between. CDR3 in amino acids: CAWSATTSGNTIYF. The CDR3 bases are TGTGCCTGGAGTGCAACAACCTCTGGAAACACCATATATTTT.

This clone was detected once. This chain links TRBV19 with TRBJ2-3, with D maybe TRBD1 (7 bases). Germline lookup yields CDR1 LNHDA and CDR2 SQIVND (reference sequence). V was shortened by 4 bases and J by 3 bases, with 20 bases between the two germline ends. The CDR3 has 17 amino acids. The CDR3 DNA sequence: TGTGCCAGTAGTACGACAAGGGGGCCCGCGGGGACAGATACGCAGTATTTT. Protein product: CASSTTRGPAGTDTQYF.

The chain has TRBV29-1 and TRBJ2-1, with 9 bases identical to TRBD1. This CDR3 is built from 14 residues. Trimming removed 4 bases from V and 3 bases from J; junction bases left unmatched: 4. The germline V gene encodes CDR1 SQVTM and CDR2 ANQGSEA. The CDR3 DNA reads TGCAGCGTTGTGGGGACAGGGATCTACAATGAGCAGTTCTTC. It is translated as CSVVGTGIYNEQFF.

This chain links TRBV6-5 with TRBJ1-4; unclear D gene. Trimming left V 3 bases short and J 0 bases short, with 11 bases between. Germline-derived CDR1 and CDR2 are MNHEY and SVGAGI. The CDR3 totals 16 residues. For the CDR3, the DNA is TGTGCCAGCAGTTATACTGCGTTTGCAACTAATGAAAAACTGTTTTTT. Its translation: CASSYTAFATNEKLFF.

The CDR3 region has the DNA TGTGCCAGCAGTCCGACGGGACAGGGAAACATTCAGTACTTC. Translation: CASSPTGQGNIQYF. This sequence joins TRBV6-5 and TRBJ2-4; TRBD1 agrees at 9 bases. Trimming at V came to 5 bases and at J to 6 bases, leaving 5 bases not matched to a gene. The CDR3 extends over 14 amino acids. The V gene's germline CDR1 is MNHEY and CDR2 SVGAGI.

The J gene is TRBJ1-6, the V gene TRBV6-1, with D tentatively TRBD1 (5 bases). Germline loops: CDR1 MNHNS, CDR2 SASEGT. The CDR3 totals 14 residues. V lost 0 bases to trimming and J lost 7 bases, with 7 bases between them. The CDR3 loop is CASSEADKNSPLHF. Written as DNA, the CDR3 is TGTGCCAGCAGTGAAGCGGACAAGAATTCACCCCTCCACTTT.

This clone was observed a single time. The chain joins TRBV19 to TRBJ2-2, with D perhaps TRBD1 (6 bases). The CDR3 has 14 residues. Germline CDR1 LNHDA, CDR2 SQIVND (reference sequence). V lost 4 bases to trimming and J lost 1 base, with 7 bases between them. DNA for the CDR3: TGTGCCAGTAGTACGACAGGGAACACCGGGGAGCTGTTTTTT. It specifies CASSTTGNTGELFF.

CDR3 sequence (DNA): TGTGCCAGCAGCTTAATTGGGGGCCGGGAGACCCAGTACTTC. Its protein is CASSLIGGRETQYF. The chain is built from TRBV7-8 and TRBJ2-5; D perhaps matches TRBD1 (6 bases). Germline loops: CDR1 SGHVS, CDR2 FQNEAQ. V was trimmed by 2 bases and J by 5 bases, leaving 12 bases between them. CDR3 length: 14 amino acids. Together with reference TRBV7-8 and TRBJ2-5, the CDR3 gives the full variable domain: GAGVSQSPRYKVAKRGQDVALRCDPISGHVSLFWYQQALGQGPEFLTYFQNEAQLDKSGLPSDRFFAERPEGSVSTLKIQRTQQEDSAVYLCASSLIGGRETQYFGPGTRLLVL.

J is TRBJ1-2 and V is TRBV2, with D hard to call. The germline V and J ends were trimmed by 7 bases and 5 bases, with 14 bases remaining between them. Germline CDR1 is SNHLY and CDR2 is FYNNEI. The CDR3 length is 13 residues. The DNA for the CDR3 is TGTGCCAGCACGGGTACCCGACTTTATGGCTACACCTTC. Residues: CASTGTRLYGYTF.

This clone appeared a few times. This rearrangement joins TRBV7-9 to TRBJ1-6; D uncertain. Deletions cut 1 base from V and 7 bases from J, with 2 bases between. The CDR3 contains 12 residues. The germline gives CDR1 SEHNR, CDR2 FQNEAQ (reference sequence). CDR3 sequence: CASSLENSPLHF. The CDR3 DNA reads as TGTGCCAGCAGCTTAGAGAATTCACCCCTCCACTTT.

This CDR3 is CASSYSIGSSGNTIYF. DNA of the CDR3: TGTGCCAGCAGTTACTCGATCGGCAGCTCTGGAAACACCATATATTTT. The J gene is TRBJ1-3, the V gene TRBV6-5; D is ambiguous. The CDR3 is made up of 16 amino acids. Germline values: CDR1 MNHEY, CDR2 SVGAGI. Deletions cut 0 bases from V and 0 bases from J, with 9 bases between.

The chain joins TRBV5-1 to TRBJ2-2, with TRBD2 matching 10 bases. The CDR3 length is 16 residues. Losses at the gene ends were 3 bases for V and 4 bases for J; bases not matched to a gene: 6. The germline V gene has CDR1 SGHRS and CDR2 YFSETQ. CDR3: CASSSASGRGTGELFF. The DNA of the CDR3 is TGCGCCAGCAGCTCGGCTAGCGGGAGAGGCACCGGGGAGCTGTTTTTT.